What follows is one T cell receptor beta chain and its context. The antigen remains unidentified. Between the trimmed V and J ends, which lost 4 bases and 5 bases, there was a span of 18 bases. Germline V lookup: CDR1 SQVTM, CDR2 ANQGSEA. This CDR3 is 14 amino acids long. These data come from a study of blood T cells in healthy people across ages. Study-wide findings and caveats: A roughly linear age-dependent decrease characterized TCR beta diversity per million T cells.

A J-beta primer mix and a sample-barcoded 5' primer were used in a second PCR of roughly 6 to 11 cycles. Through a template-switch adaptor with 12 random nucleotides, each cDNA molecule received a tag. TCRdb fed the 5' RACE reads into MiXCR, producing one record per CDR3 protein. This sample has hundreds of thousands of distinct CDR3 sequences; 55% to 70% occur once, and the top ten carry roughly 20%. The sequence was collected from a man under 40 in good health. The sample was blood. V is TRBV29-1 and J is TRBJ2-7; maybe TRBD2 (6 bases). CDR3 region: CSVVESGPGNEQYF. The CDR3 coding sequence is TGCAGCGTTGTCGAAAGCGGGCCGGGCAACGAGCAGTACTTC.